This passage covers 10 T cell receptor beta chains from one sample sequenced in a study of blood T cell repertoires in COVID-19. Generated by immunoSEQ multiplex PCR, the TCRdb table keeps only in-frame clones and is missing some. Of fewer than 150,000 clones in the sample, around 85% were seen once. The sequenced sample consisted of peripheral blood. Receptors originate from a human donor in a cohort sampled during active COVID-19.

V and J are TRBV11-2 and TRBJ2-7, with D perhaps TRBD1 (5 bases). The germline gives CDR1 SGHAT, CDR2 FQNNGV. The germline V and J ends were trimmed by 0 bases and 2 bases, with 8 bases remaining between them. The CDR3 runs to 14 residues. CDR3 coding DNA: TGTGCCAGCAGCTTAGATCTAGGGGCCTACGAGCAGTACGTC. Protein sequence: CASSLDLGAYEQYV.

This clone was recorded a few times. The chain links TRBV6-2 or TRBV6-3 to TRBJ1-5; no definite D call. CDR1 is MNHEY, CDR2 SVGEGT, per germline. The CDR3 is 12 amino acids. V shed 5 bases and J shed 5 bases, with 7 bases lying between them. CDR3 sequence reads: CASSSPYQPQHF. The DNA for the CDR3 is TGTGCCAGCAGTAGCCCGTATCAGCCCCAGCATTTT.

The V gene is TRBV25-1, the J gene TRBJ1-6; 7 bases are a match to TRBD1. The ends lost 4 bases at V and 9 bases at J; junction bases unmatched: 12. The V gene's germline CDR1 is MGHDK and CDR2 SYGVNS. The CDR3 spans 16 residues. CDR3 nucleotides: TGTGCCAGCAGTGCCCACGACAGGGTAGTAGCTTCACCCCTCCACTTT. Translating it yields CASSAHDRVVASPLHF.

The genes are TRBV6-5 and TRBJ1-1; D gene ambiguous. Germline V gene sequence: CDR1 MNHEY, CDR2 SVGAGI. Trimming took off 6 bases at V and 1 base at J, with 12 bases between the two ends. The CDR3 totals 14 residues. The CDR3 coding sequence is TGTGCCAGCAGATTAGACAACCAGAACACTGAAGCTTTCTTT. The encoded protein is CASRLDNQNTEAFF.

CDR3 amino acids: CAISELAGVNNEQFF. The CDR3 DNA reads as TGTGCCATCAGTGAACTAGCGGGGGTTAACAATGAGCAGTTCTTC. This chain connects TRBV10-3 to TRBJ2-1; 11 bases agree with TRBD2. CDR1 is ENHRY and CDR2 is SYGVKD in the germline V gene. The CDR3 is 15 residues long. V gave up 3 bases and J gave up 5 bases; unmatched junction bases: 3.

The rearrangement links TRBV3-1 (or the pseudogene TRBV3-2) to TRBJ1-1, with D perhaps matching TRBD1 (6 bases). CDR1 and CDR2 from the germline V gene are LGHDT and YNNKEL (reference sequence). The CDR3 covers 16 residues. The V end lost 3 bases, the J end lost 1 base, and 15 bases lay between the germline ends. The DNA for the CDR3 is TGTGCCAGCAGCCAGTTCTCCGGGGGGCGGAACACTGAAGCTTTCTTT. Its translation is CASSQFSGGRNTEAFF.

The V call is TRBV20-1, the J call TRBJ1-6; 7 bases agree with TRBD1. The length of the CDR3 is 14 residues. J gave up 6 bases and V 3 bases, and 5 bases lay outside the gene matches. Germline V gives CDR1 DFQATT, CDR2 SNEGSKA (reference sequence). CDR3 region: CSASRDRSNSPLHF. CDR3 nucleotide sequence: TGCAGTGCTAGTCGGGACAGATCTAATTCACCCCTCCACTTT.

For the CDR3, the DNA is TGTGCCATCAGTGAGGGGGGGAACAATCAGCCCCAGCATTTT. The encoded protein is CAISEGGNNQPQHF. The chain is built from TRBV10-3 and TRBJ1-5, with D possibly matching TRBD1 (5 bases). The CDR3 loop spans 14 amino acids. Deletions cut 2 bases from V and 3 bases from J, with 8 bases between. CDR1 and CDR2 (germline): ENHRY, SYGVKD.

V is TRBV11-2 and J is TRBJ2-4, with D perhaps matching TRBD2 (6 bases). V shed 5 bases and J shed 1 base, with 21 bases lying between them. Germline V gene data show CDR1 as SGHAT and CDR2 as FQNNGV. The CDR3 runs to 18 residues. As DNA, the CDR3 is TGTGCCAGCAGCCGAAGAACCGGGACGGGAGCTGCCAAAAACATTCAGTACTTC. Its translation is CASSRRTGTGAAKNIQYF.

Here the CDR3 DNA reads TGTGCCAGCAGCTCCGACAGGGCGGTCGGTGGCTACACCTTC. This sequence encodes CASSSDRAVGGYTF. This chain connects TRBV7-9 to TRBJ1-2; TRBD1 aligns across 7 bases. J lost 7 bases, V lost 4 bases, and 9 bases had no gene match. Germline-derived CDR1 and CDR2 are SEHNR and FQNEAQ (reference sequence). This CDR3 spans 14 amino acids.